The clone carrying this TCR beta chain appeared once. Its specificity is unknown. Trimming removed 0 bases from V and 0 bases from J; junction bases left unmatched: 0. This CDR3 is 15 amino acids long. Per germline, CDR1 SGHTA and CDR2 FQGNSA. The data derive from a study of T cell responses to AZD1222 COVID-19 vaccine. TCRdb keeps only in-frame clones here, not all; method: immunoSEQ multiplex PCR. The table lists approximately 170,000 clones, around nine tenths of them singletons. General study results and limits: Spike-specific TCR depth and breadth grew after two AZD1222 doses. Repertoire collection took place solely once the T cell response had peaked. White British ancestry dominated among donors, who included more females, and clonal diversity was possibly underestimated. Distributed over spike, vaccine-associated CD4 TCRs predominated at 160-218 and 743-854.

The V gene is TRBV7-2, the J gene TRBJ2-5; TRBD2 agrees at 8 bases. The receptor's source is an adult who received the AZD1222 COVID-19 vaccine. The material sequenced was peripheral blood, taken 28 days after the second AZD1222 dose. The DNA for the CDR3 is TGTGCCAGCAGCTTAGCGGGACTAGACCAAGAGACCCAGTACTTC. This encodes CASSLAGLDQETQYF.